These 27 T cell receptor beta chains were all obtained from the same sample, sequenced in a study of Ad26.COV2.S vaccination and SARS-CoV-2 variants. Treatment denoted: 15 to 20 received Ad26.COV2.S at low or high dose, single or two shots; about five received placebo; per-sample allocation not given. Samples came from day 63 after the first vaccine or placebo injection. This table comes from immunoSEQ multiplex PCR, and its TCRdb copy is limited to in-frame clones, with some not included. Of around 450,000 clones in the sample, around 89% were seen once. This material consisted of peripheral blood, taken in a trial of Ad26.COV2.S vaccine versus placebo. The receptor set was obtained from a person aged 18-65 years who received the Ad26.COV2.S COVID-19 vaccine or a placebo.

The genes are TRBV28 and TRBJ2-1; 15 nucleotides line up with TRBD2. Germline values: CDR1 MDHEN, CDR2 SYDVKM. The V and J ends lost 1 base and 15 bases, in that order; junction bases with no gene match: 10. The CDR3 totals 16 residues. The CDR3 bases are TGTGCCAGCAGTTTATTAGTGGGACTAGCGGGAGGTCGGCCGTTCTTC. Encoded protein: CASSLLVGLAGGRPFF.

This chain uses TRBV3-1 (or the pseudogene TRBV3-2) with TRBJ1-4; TRBD1 is a possible D gene (6 bases). This CDR3 is built from 12 residues. V was cut by 6 bases and J by 10 bases, with 12 bases left in between. Germline assignment: CDR1 LGHDT and CDR2 YNNKEL (reference sequence). CDR3: CASSRTARKLFF. The CDR3 region has the DNA TGTGCCAGCAGTAGGACAGCTCGAAAACTGTTTTTT.

CDR3 region: CASSEVDRDTDQPQHF. The CDR3 nucleotides read TGTGCCAGCAGTGAAGTTGACCGGGACACTGATCAGCCCCAGCATTTT. The chain joins TRBV2 to TRBJ1-5; possibly TRBD1 for D (6 bases). CDR3 size: 16 residues. V shed 1 base and J shed 5 bases, with 15 bases lying between them. CDR1 SNHLY and CDR2 FYNNEI come from the germline V gene.

The chain employs TRBV14 and TRBJ2-5; 8 nucleotides match TRBD2. J was trimmed by 5 bases and V by 3 bases; bases with no gene match: 5. Germline values: CDR1 SGHDN, CDR2 FVKESK. This CDR3 has 14 amino acids. CDR3 residues: CASSHGGAGETQYF. CDR3 DNA sequence: TGTGCCAGCAGCCACGGGGGGGCTGGGGAGACCCAGTACTTC.

V gene TRBV4-2 combines with J gene TRBJ1-1; 7 nucleotides match TRBD1. After removal of 1 base from V and 0 bases from J, the junction contained 5 bases not matched to a gene. The CDR3 covers 16 residues. CDR1 is LGHNA, CDR2 YNFKEQ, per germline. CDR3 region: CASSQGRDRVNTEAFF. The CDR3 DNA reads as TGTGCCAGCAGCCAAGGGAGAGACAGGGTGAACACTGAAGCTTTCTTT.

V usage is TRBV27 and J usage is TRBJ1-6; 7 nucleotides align to TRBD1. Germline-derived CDR1 and CDR2 are MNHEY and SMNVEV (reference sequence). Unmatched junction bases numbered 4, after V lost 9 bases and J lost 2 bases. The CDR3 has 14 residues. CDR3 protein: CASRQGPYNSPLHF. The CDR3 DNA reads as TGTGCCAGTCGACAGGGCCCCTATAATTCACCCCTCCACTTT.

The J gene is TRBJ2-2, the V gene TRBV2; no definite D call. From germline, CDR1 is SNHLY and CDR2 FYNNEI. The CDR3 loop spans 14 amino acids. Trimming took 6 bases from V and 3 from J, leaving 11 bases between them. CDR3 loop: CASRARPDTGELFF. The CDR3 DNA reads TGTGCCAGCAGGGCCCGGCCGGACACCGGGGAGCTGTTTTTT.

The chain joins TRBV7-9 to TRBJ2-5, with D perhaps matching TRBD1 or TRBD2 (5 bases each). The germline V gene has CDR1 SEHNR and CDR2 FQNEAQ (reference sequence). CDR3 size: 13 residues. The V end was cut by 5 bases, the J end by 4 bases, with 11 bases between. CDR3 loop: CASSPGTGETQYF. CDR3 in DNA: TGTGCCAGCAGCCCAGGGACCGGAGAGACCCAGTACTTC. Complete variable domain (other parts from reference TRBV7-9 and TRBJ2-5): DTGVSQNPRHKITKRGQNVTFRCDPISEHNRLYWYRQTLGQGPEFLTYFQNEAQLEKSRLLSDRFSAERPKGSFSTLEIQRTEQGDSAMYLCASSPGTGETQYFGPGTRLLVL.

The chain links TRBV20-1 to TRBJ1-4; D is unresolved. Per germline, CDR1 DFQATT and CDR2 SNEGSKA (reference sequence). CDR3 size: 11 residues. V lost 1 base, J lost 8 bases, and 5 bases lay in between. The CDR3 DNA follows: TGCAGTGCTAGAGTTCGGGAAAAACTGTTTTTT. Its translation is CSARVREKLFF.

This clone was counted between two and nine times. The chain is built from TRBV6-5 and TRBJ1-1, with unresolved D. Germline CDR1 is MNHEY and CDR2 is SVGAGI. This CDR3 spans 15 amino acids. V was pared by 6 bases and J by 2 bases, with 16 bases between. The CDR3 coding sequence is TGTGCCAGCAGCCCCGCCGGGTCCTTAAACACTGAAGCTTTCTTT. Translation: CASSPAGSLNTEAFF.

This rearrangement joins TRBV4-1 to TRBJ1-3; D uncertain. The CDR3 has 15 amino acids. Germline V lookup: CDR1 MGHRA, CDR2 YSYEKL. Trimming removed 2 bases from V and 0 bases from J, with 8 bases in between. In DNA form, the CDR3 reads TGCGCCAGCAGCCAATTAGCTTTCTCTGGAAACACCATATATTTT. This encodes CASSQLAFSGNTIYF.

The V gene is TRBV29-1, the J gene TRBJ2-3; D possibly corresponds to TRBD2 (6 bases). Trimming stripped 7 bases from V and 1 base from J, with 12 bases between. This CDR3 has 13 amino acids. Germline CDR1 is SQVTM and CDR2 is ANQGSEA. The CDR3 sequence: CSGKGGGTDTQYF. In DNA, the CDR3 is TGCAGCGGGAAAGGAGGGGGCACAGATACGCAGTATTTT.

The chain employs TRBV28 and TRBJ2-7, with D perhaps being TRBD1 or TRBD2 (6 bases each). V lost 4 bases, J lost 3 bases, and 13 bases lay in between. Germline V lookup: CDR1 MDHEN, CDR2 SYDVKM. The CDR3 runs to 14 residues. The CDR3 loop is CASSSPRGLYEQYF. DNA of the CDR3: TGTGCCAGCAGTTCGCCCAGGGGACTCTACGAGCAGTACTTC.

This clone was seen once. V is TRBV7-2 and J is TRBJ1-4, with TRBD1 identical over 8 bases. V trimming: 7 bases; J trimming: 8 bases; junction bases outside the gene matches: 12. This CDR3 comprises 15 residues. Germline CDR1 and CDR2: SGHTA and FQGNSA. CDR3 DNA: TGTGCCAGCACGGGGAGCGGACAGGGATACGAAAAACTGTTTTTT. It specifies CASTGSGQGYEKLFF.

With regard to this clone: This sample also contains other DNA sequences that code for the same CDR3. This chain connects TRBV12-3 or TRBV12-4 to TRBJ2-7; no reliable D call. The CDR3 is 11 amino acids. V lost 2 bases to trimming and J lost 3 bases, with 2 bases between them. In DNA form, the CDR3 reads TGTGCCAGCAGTTTAAACTACGAGCAGTACTTC. Translating it yields CASSLNYEQYF.

This clone was counted between two and nine times. This chain joins TRBV3-1 (or the pseudogene TRBV3-2) and TRBJ2-2, with a possible D match to TRBD2 (5 bases). V dropped 5 bases and J dropped 4 bases, with 14 bases sitting between them. The CDR3 has 15 residues. Germline loops: CDR1 LGHDT, CDR2 YNNKEL (reference sequence). As DNA, the CDR3 is TGTGCCAGCAGCGAGTCGAGCGGAGCCACCGGGGAGCTGTTTTTT. Protein sequence: CASSESSGATGELFF.

The J gene is TRBJ2-5, the V gene TRBV7-6, with a tentative D call TRBD2 (6 bases). Germline V gene data show CDR1 as SGHVS and CDR2 as FNYEAQ. CDR3 length equals 15 residues. Trimming pared 5 bases from V and 2 bases from J, leaving 15 bases between. The CDR3 is CASSPPRGAQETQYF. The CDR3, as DNA: TGTGCCAGCAGCCCCCCCCGCGGGGCTCAAGAGACCCAGTACTTC.

The chain links TRBV14 to TRBJ2-1; perhaps TRBD2 as D (5 bases). The CDR3 loop spans 16 amino acids. Germline-derived CDR1 and CDR2 are SGHDN and FVKESK. The ends were cut back, 1 base at V and 9 bases at J, with 19 bases in the middle. CDR3 protein: CASSQGRIPSRGEQFF. The CDR3 DNA reads as TGTGCCAGCAGCCAAGGTCGTATCCCTAGCCGTGGTGAGCAGTTCTTC.

This chain connects TRBV10-1 to TRBJ1-1; D is undetermined. V shed 5 bases and J shed 0 bases, with 10 bases lying between them. The CDR3 length is 14 residues. Germline V lookup: CDR1 WNHNN, CDR2 SYGVQD (reference sequence). This CDR3 reads CASSRKVLNTEAFF. CDR3 DNA sequence: TGCGCCAGCAGTCGAAAGGTATTGAACACTGAAGCTTTCTTT.

Note on this clone: At the DNA level, this CDR3 is encoded by other sequences in the same sample as well. J is TRBJ1-1 and V is TRBV18; D possibly corresponds to TRBD1 (5 bases). The ends were cut back, 3 bases at V and 4 bases at J, with 9 bases in the middle. Germline CDR1 and CDR2: KGHSH and LQKENI. The CDR3 totals 13 residues. The CDR3 nucleotides are TGTGCCAGCTCACCTCCAGGGTTCACTGAAGCTTTCTTT. Its protein product is CASSPPGFTEAFF.

This clone is a singleton in its sample. The V gene is TRBV29-1, the J gene TRBJ1-1; the D gene is possibly TRBD1 (6 bases). The CDR3 contains 14 residues. V lost 5 bases, J lost 4 bases, and 17 bases lay in between. Germline assignment: CDR1 SQVTM and CDR2 ANQGSEA. CDR3 sequence reads: CSVIPRGEGTEAFF. CDR3 nucleotide sequence: TGCAGCGTTATCCCAAGGGGGGAGGGCACTGAAGCTTTCTTT.

The chain recombines TRBV7-9 with TRBJ1-1, with 10 positions matching TRBD1. V trimming: 3 bases; J trimming: 0 bases; junction bases outside the gene matches: 13. Germline values: CDR1 SEHNR, CDR2 FQNEAQ (reference sequence). This CDR3 region has 19 residues. The CDR3 reads CASSFATTGGGLMNTEAFF. The CDR3 DNA is TGTGCCAGCAGCTTCGCAACGACAGGGGGCGGACTGATGAACACTGAAGCTTTCTTT. The whole variable domain, filled in from reference TRBV7-9 and TRBJ1-1, reads DTGVSQNPRHKITKRGQNVTFRCDPISEHNRLYWYRQTLGQGPEFLTYFQNEAQLEKSRLLSDRFSAERPKGSFSTLEIQRTEQGDSAMYLCASSFATTGGGLMNTEAFFGQGTRLTVV.

This clone came up a few times. This chain joins TRBV7-2 and TRBJ1-4; maybe TRBD1 (5 bases). The CDR3 spans 15 residues. Germline V CDR1 and CDR2: SGHTA, FQGNSA. Trimming shortened V by 4 bases and J by 8 bases, and 17 bases separated the two germline ends. Written as DNA, the CDR3 is TGTGCCAGCAGCTGGGGACCCGGAGGAGGCGAAAAACTGTTTTTT. Its protein is CASSWGPGGGEKLFF.

DNA for the CDR3: TGTGCCAGCAGTTCCGCCGGGACTAGTCTTCCCAATGAGCAGTTCTTC. Translated: CASSSAGTSLPNEQFF. The chain links TRBV6-5 to TRBJ2-1; TRBD2 aligns across 8 bases. V shed 4 bases and J 6 bases; nucleotides not matched to a gene: 11. Germline values: CDR1 MNHEY, CDR2 SVGAGI. CDR3 length: 16 residues.

The chain links TRBV29-1 to TRBJ2-1; no definite D call. Germline-derived CDR1 and CDR2 are SQVTM and ANQGSEA. The CDR3 consists of 12 residues. Trimming removed 0 bases at V and 5 bases at J, with 5 bases between. CDR3 in amino acids: CSVEEGNNEQFF. The CDR3 nucleotides read TGCAGCGTTGAAGAAGGCAACAATGAGCAGTTCTTC.

The CDR3 loop is CAISELLDRGRTSGSGYEQFF. For the CDR3, the DNA is TGTGCCATCAGTGAACTCCTCGATCGGGGGCGGACTAGCGGGAGCGGGTATGAGCAGTTCTTC. J is TRBJ2-1 and V is TRBV10-3, with 13 bases lining up with TRBD2. This CDR3 has 21 amino acids. CDR1 is ENHRY and CDR2 is SYGVKD in the germline V gene. J gave up 8 bases and V 3 bases, and 22 bases lay outside the gene matches.

This sequence joins TRBV18 and TRBJ2-3, with TRBD2 as a possible D gene (5 bases). Looked up from germline, CDR1 is KGHSH and CDR2 is LQKENI. This CDR3 has 15 residues. V was pared by 4 bases and J by 5 bases, with 16 bases between. The chain's CDR3 is CASSRLRDGKDTQYF. In DNA form, the CDR3 reads TGTGCCAGCTCACGCTTGAGGGATGGTAAAGATACGCAGTATTTT.